A selection of T cell receptor beta chains follows, all from one sample in a study of blood T cell repertoires in COVID-19. Profiled with immunoSEQ multiplex PCR; TCRdb holds only in-frame clones, not every one. This table has fewer than 110,000 clones, 87% appearing once. Sequenced: peripheral blood. The origin of the receptors is a man aged 50 or older in a cohort sampled during active COVID-19. Both conserved end residues are part of each CDR3. A D gene is named only where the DNA matches it firmly. A clone size is listed for some rows: how often the clone was seen (once, few, many), or a class if it is expanded.

v_gene	j_gene	d_gene	len	abundance	CDR3nt	CDR3aa
TRBV27	TRBJ1-1	.	12	.	TGTGCCAGCAGGCAAGGCGGCACTGAAGCTTTCTTT	CASRQGGTEAFF
TRBV19	TRBJ1-6	.	14	.	TGTGCCAGTAGTACCAGGGAGGTAGAGTCACCCCTCCACTTT	CASSTREVESPLHF
TRBV5-1	TRBJ1-1	.	14	once	TGCGCCAGCAGCTTGGGCAGGGTGAACACTGAAGCTTTCTTT	CASSLGRVNTEAFF
TRBV12-3/TRBV12-4	TRBJ1-1	.	12	once	TGTGCCAGCAGTTTCGGGGGCACTGAAGCTTTCTTT	CASSFGGTEAFF
TRBV5-8	TRBJ2-1	TRBD2	16	.	TGTGCCAGCAGCTTGCGGACTAGCGGGGGGGGCCATGAGCAGTTCTTC	CASSLRTSGGGHEQFF
TRBV28	TRBJ1-5	.	13	.	TGTGCCTTGCGCGAAGGCCTAGATCAGCCCCAGCATTTT	CALREGLDQPQHF
TRBV10-2	TRBJ1-6	TRBD1	13	.	TGCGCCAGCATGGGACAGGGGTTTTCACCCCTCCACTTT	CASMGQGFSPLHF
TRBV19	TRBJ1-1	.	13	.	TGTGCCAGTAGTTTTAGAAGGAACACTGAAGCTTTCTTT	CASSFRRNTEAFF
TRBV5-5	TRBJ2-1	TRBD2	15	once	TGTGCCAGCAGCCCGGGACTAGCGGGGGTGGGTGAGCAGTTCTTC	CASSPGLAGVGEQFF
TRBV28	TRBJ2-7	TRBD2	15	.	TGTGCCAGCAGTTCCTCTACGGGGGGGGTTGGCGAGCAGTACTTC	CASSSSTGGVGEQYF
TRBV7-9	TRBJ2-1	TRBD1	16	.	TGTGCCAGCAGCTTAGACCGACAGGGGTCCTACAATGAGCAGTTCTTC	CASSLDRQGSYNEQFF
TRBV7-3	TRBJ1-5	TRBD1	19	once	TGTGCCAGCAGCTTAATACCCCCCGACAGGGGCCTAAGCAATCAGCCCCAGCATTTT	CASSLIPPDRGLSNQPQHF
TRBV15	TRBJ2-5	TRBD2	15	.	TGTGCCACCAGAACGGGGACTAGCGGTGGGGAGACCCAGTACTTC	CATRTGTSGGETQYF
TRBV2	TRBJ1-6	.	13	.	TGTGCCAGCAGACAGGCTGAAGGGGCACCCCTCCACTTT	CASRQAEGAPLHF
TRBV7-9	TRBJ2-1	TRBD1	14	.	TGTGCCAGCAGTAGAGGGGGCACCTACAATGAGCAGTTCTTC	CASSRGGTYNEQFF
TRBV5-1	TRBJ2-1	TRBD2	14	.	TGCGCCAGCACCCCGGGGGGGCCGTTTGGACAGCAGTTCTTC	CASTPGGPFGQQFF
TRBV25-1	TRBJ1-2	TRBD1	15	few	TGTGCCAGCAGTGATCAAGGGGAGACAGGGAAAGGCTACACCTTC	CASSDQGETGKGYTF
TRBV19	TRBJ1-1	TRBD1	13	.	TGTGCCAGTAGCCACAGGGGGAACACTGAAGCTTTCTTT	CASSHRGNTEAFF
TRBV6-1	TRBJ1-2	.	16	.	TGTGCCAGCAGTGAAATGGGTACAGGACAGCTCTATGGCTACACCTTC	CASSEMGTGQLYGYTF
TRBV7-9	TRBJ1-5	.	17	.	TGTGCCAGCAGCCAAGGTTTCGGGATAGGTGGCAATCAGCCCCAGCATTTT	CASSQGFGIGGNQPQHF
TRBV14	TRBJ1-5	.	13	.	TGTGCCAGCAGCTCAGGGATCAATCAGCCCCAGCATTTT	CASSSGINQPQHF
TRBV18	TRBJ2-1	.	15	.	TGTGCCAGCTCCCAATCCGGCGGAGCCTACAATGAGCAGTTCTTC	CASSQSGGAYNEQFF
TRBV7-6	TRBJ1-3	.	15	.	TGTGCCAGCAGCTTAGGGCAGGTCTCTGGAAACACCATATATTTT	CASSLGQVSGNTIYF
TRBV5-1	TRBJ2-1	TRBD2	15	.	TGCGCCAGCGGGTCTGAGCGGGGGGCGATCGATGAGCAGTTCTTC	CASGSERGAIDEQFF
TRBV2	TRBJ1-2	TRBD1	13	.	TGTGCCAGCAGCCCCGACAGGGTAAGAGGCTACACCTTC	CASSPDRVRGYTF
TRBV5-4	TRBJ2-7	TRBD1	16	few	TGTGCCAGCAGCGTCAGTCGACAGGGGGCGCGCAACGAGCAGTACTTC	CASSVSRQGARNEQYF
TRBV7-3	TRBJ1-1	.	13	.	TGTGCCAGCAGCTACGACAGAAACACTGAAGCTTTCTTT	CASSYDRNTEAFF